Listed below are T cell receptor beta chains from one sample, sequenced in a study of shared clonotypes between healthy human individuals. Clones were read by immunoSEQ multiplex PCR, and TCRdb kept only the in-frame ones, dropping some. Found here are more than 2 million clones, approximately 92% of them singletons; the top ten hold about 1.7%. Sequencing was performed on naive CD8+ T cells from PBMCs. Every receptor here comes from a man between 18 and 35 years old in good health. Some clones in this sample may be carry-over from other donors' samples. The CDR3 runs from the conserved cysteine through the conserved F or W. The D gene is left open where the match is weak. Not every row has a clone size; where given, it reads once, few, many or a size class.

>NA|NA|TRBV19|TRBJ1-2
TGTGCCAGTGGCCCGACATGGGAAGGCTACACCTTC
CASGPTWEGYTF
>NA|NA|TRBV19|TRBJ1-1
TGTGCCAGTAGTATAATCAGTGAGGGGACAAACACTGAAGCTTTCTTT
CASSIISEGTNTEAFF
>NA|NA|TRBV19|TRBJ1-1
TGTGCCAGTAGGAGCACTACCTTTGGGATGAACACTGAAGCTTTCTTT
CASRSTTFGMNTEAFF
>TRBD1|once|TRBV4-1|TRBJ1-1
TGCGCCAGCCGACGAGGGGGCGAGGTGAACACTGAAGCTTTCTTT
CASRRGGEVNTEAFF
>NA|NA|TRBV7-6|TRBJ2-7
TGTGCCAGCAGCCCCCATCGGGGTTACGAGCAGTACTTC
CASSPHRGYEQYF
>NA|NA|TRBV27|TRBJ1-1
TGTGCCAGCAGTTATGCACGGCAGAACACTGAAGCTTTCTTT
CASSYARQNTEAFF
>TRBD2|once|TRBV27|TRBJ2-7
TGTGCCAGCAGTCCCGGGACTAGCGCTTACGAGCAGTACTTC
CASSPGTSAYEQYF
>NA|NA|TRBV30|TRBJ2-3
TGTGCCTGGAGGGGGGAAGGGGCAGAAGCAGATACGCAGTATTTT
CAWRGEGAEADTQYF
>NA|once|TRBV7-9|TRBJ2-3
TGTGCCAGCAGCTCAATACTCACAGATACGCAGTATTTT
CASSSILTDTQYF
>NA|NA|TRBV9|TRBJ1-3
TGTGCCAGCAGCGTAGTATGGGGTTCTGGAAACACCATATATTTT
CASSVVWGSGNTIYF
>TRBD2|NA|TRBV29-1|TRBJ2-7
TGCAGCGTCGAATGGGCTAGCGGGAACGACCTCTACGAGCAGTACTTC
CSVEWASGNDLYEQYF
>NA|NA|TRBV19|TRBJ2-1
TGTGCCAGTAGTATAGCGGGAGATGAGCAGTTCTTC
CASSIAGDEQFF
>NA|NA|TRBV7-8|TRBJ1-5
TGTGCCAGCAGCTTGATTAGGAATAGCAATCAGCCCCAGCATTTT
CASSLIRNSNQPQHF
>TRBD1|NA|TRBV7-2|TRBJ2-3
TGTGCCAGCAGATGGACAGGCCGCACAGATACGCAGTATTTT
CASRWTGRTDTQYF
>NA|once|TRBV27|TRBJ2-7
TGTGCCAGCAGTCCCTCGATCGGGAGCTCCTACGAGCAGTACTTC
CASSPSIGSSYEQYF
>TRBD1|NA|TRBV6-1|TRBJ1-5
TGTGCCAGCAGTGAACGGACAGGGATTGGAAGCAATCAGCCCCAGCATTTT
CASSERTGIGSNQPQHF
>NA|NA|TRBV5-6|TRBJ2-7
TGTGCCAGCAGCTTAAATGGGGGATTTTACGAGCAGTACTTC
CASSLNGGFYEQYF
>TRBD2|NA|TRBV28|TRBJ2-5
TGTGCCAGCAGCCGTGGACTAGCGGGACAAGAGACCCAGTACTTC
CASSRGLAGQETQYF
>NA|NA|TRBV6-5|TRBJ2-5
TGTGCCAGCAGTTACTCGGGCCAAGAGACCCAGTACTTC
CASSYSGQETQYF
>NA|once|TRBV7-9|TRBJ2-1
TGTGCCAGCAGCCCTCGGGATAGCCCCTACAATGAGCAGTTCTTC
CASSPRDSPYNEQFF
>NA|NA|TRBV11-2|TRBJ2-7
TGTGCCAGCAGCTTAGGTCTAGCAGACTACGAGCAGTACTTC
CASSLGLADYEQYF
>TRBD2|NA|TRBV7-6|TRBJ2-7
TGTGCCAGCAGCTTAAAAGCGGGAGTGTCCTACGAGCAGTACTTC
CASSLKAGVSYEQYF
>NA|NA|TRBV18|TRBJ1-2
TGTGCCAGCTCACCAGGAGGATTTAACTATGGCTACACCTTC
CASSPGGFNYGYTF
>TRBD1|NA|TRBV11-3|TRBJ2-1
TGTGCCAGCAGCCAAAGGACAGGGAATGAGCAGTTCTTC
CASSQRTGNEQFF
>TRBD1|NA|TRBV7-9|TRBJ2-7
TGTGCCAGCAGCTTTACGGGACAGAGGTGGGACGAGCAGTACTTC
CASSFTGQRWDEQYF
>NA|NA|TRBV5-6|TRBJ2-5
TGTGCCAGCAGCTTGGGTTTGACAGGGACTTGGGAGACCCAGTACTTC
CASSLGLTGTWETQYF
>NA|NA|TRBV27|TRBJ1-1
TGTGCCAGCAGTCTCCGTTGGGGGGACACTGAAGCTTTCTTT
CASSLRWGDTEAFF
>NA|NA|TRBV7-9|TRBJ2-2
TGTGCCGGACGACAGGATCCCCACGGGGAGCTGTTTTTT
CAGRQDPHGELFF